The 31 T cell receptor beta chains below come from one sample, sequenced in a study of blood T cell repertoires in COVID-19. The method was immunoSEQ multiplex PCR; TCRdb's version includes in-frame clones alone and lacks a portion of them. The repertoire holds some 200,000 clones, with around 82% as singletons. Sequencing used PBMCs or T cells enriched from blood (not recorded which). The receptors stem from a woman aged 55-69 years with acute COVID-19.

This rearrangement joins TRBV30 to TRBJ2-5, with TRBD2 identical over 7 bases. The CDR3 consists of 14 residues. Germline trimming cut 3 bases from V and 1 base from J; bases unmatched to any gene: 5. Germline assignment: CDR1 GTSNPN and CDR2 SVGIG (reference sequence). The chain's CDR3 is CAWSHWGGQETQYF. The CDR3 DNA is TGTGCCTGGAGCCACTGGGGGGGCCAAGAGACCCAGTACTTC. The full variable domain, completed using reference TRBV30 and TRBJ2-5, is SQTIHQWPATLVQPVGSPLSLECTVEGTSNPNLYWYRQAAGRGLQLLFYSVGIGQISSEVPQNLSASRPQDRQFILSSKKLLLSDSGFYLCAWSHWGGQETQYFGPGTRLLVL.

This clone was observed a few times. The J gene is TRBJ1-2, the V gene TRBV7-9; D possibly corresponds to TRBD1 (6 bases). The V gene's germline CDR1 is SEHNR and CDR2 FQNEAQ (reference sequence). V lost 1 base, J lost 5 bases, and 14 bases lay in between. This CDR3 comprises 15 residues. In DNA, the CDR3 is TGTGCCAGCAGCTTAGGCGGACAGCTGCTTTATGGCTACACCTTC. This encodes CASSLGGQLLYGYTF.

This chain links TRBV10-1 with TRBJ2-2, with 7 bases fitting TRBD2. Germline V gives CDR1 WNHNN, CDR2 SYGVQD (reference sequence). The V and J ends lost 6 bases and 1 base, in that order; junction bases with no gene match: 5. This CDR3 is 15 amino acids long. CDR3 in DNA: TGCGCCAGCAGCGAACGGACTAGGAACACCGGGGAGCTGTTTTTT. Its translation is CASSERTRNTGELFF.

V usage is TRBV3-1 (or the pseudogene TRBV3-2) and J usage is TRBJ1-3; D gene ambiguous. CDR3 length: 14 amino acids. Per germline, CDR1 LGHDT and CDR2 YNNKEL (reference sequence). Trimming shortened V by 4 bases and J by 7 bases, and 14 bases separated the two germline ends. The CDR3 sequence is CASSPVGPGNTIYF. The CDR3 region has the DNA TGTGCCAGCAGCCCCGTAGGCCCGGGGAACACCATATATTTT.

For the CDR3, the DNA is TGTGCCACCAGCAGTGTGGAGAAGCAGTACTTC. It specifies CATSSVEKQYF. The V gene is TRBV15, the J gene TRBJ2-7; the D is unclear. This CDR3 is built from 11 residues. V was clipped by 3 bases and J by 8 bases, with 8 bases between them. Germline CDR1 reads LNHNV; CDR2 reads YYDKDF (reference sequence).

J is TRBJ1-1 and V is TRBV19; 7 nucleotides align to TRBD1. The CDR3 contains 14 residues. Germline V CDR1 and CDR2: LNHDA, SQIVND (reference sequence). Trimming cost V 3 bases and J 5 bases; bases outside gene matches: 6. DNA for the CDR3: TGTGCCAGTAGTATTCACAGGGGTAAAACTGAAGCTTTCTTT. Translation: CASSIHRGKTEAFF. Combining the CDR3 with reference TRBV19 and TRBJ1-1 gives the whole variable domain DGGITQSPKYLFRKEGQNVTLSCEQNLNHDAMYWYRQDPGQGLRLIYYSQIVNDFQKGDIAEGYSVSREKKESFPLTVTSAQKNPTAFYLCASSIHRGKTEAFFGQGTRLTVV.

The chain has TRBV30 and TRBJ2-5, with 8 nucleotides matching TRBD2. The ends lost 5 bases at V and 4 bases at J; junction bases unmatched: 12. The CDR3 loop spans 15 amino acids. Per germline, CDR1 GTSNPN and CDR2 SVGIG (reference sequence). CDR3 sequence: CAWGRSGTRGETQYF. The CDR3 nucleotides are TGTGCCTGGGGGCGTAGCGGGACTAGGGGAGAGACCCAGTACTTC. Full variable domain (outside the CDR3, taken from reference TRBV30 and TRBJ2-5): SQTIHQWPATLVQPVGSPLSLECTVEGTSNPNLYWYRQAAGRGLQLLFYSVGIGQISSEVPQNLSASRPQDRQFILSSKKLLLSDSGFYLCAWGRSGTRGETQYFGPGTRLLVL.

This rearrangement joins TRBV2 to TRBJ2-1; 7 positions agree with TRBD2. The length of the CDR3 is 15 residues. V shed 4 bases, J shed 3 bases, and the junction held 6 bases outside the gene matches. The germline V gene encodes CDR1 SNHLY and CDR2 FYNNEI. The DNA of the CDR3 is TGTGCCAGCAGTGTAGAACGGGGGGACTACAATGAGCAGTTCTTC. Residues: CASSVERGDYNEQFF.

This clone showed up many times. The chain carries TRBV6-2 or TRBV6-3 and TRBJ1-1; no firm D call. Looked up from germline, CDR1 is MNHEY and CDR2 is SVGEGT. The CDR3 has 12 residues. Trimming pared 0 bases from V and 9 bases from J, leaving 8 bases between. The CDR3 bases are TGTGCCAGCAGTTACTCGGATAGCCAAGCTTTCTTT. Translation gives CASSYSDSQAFF.

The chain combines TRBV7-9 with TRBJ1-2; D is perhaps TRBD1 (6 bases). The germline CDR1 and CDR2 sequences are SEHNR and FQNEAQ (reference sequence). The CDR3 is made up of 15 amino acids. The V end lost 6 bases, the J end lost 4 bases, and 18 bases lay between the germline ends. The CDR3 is CASSSRAGAGYGYTF. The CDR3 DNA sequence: TGTGCCAGCAGTTCCCGGGCAGGGGCGGGCTATGGCTACACCTTC. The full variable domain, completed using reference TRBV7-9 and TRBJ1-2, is DTGVSQNPRHKITKRGQNVTFRCDPISEHNRLYWYRQTLGQGPEFLTYFQNEAQLEKSRLLSDRFSAERPKGSFSTLEIQRTEQGDSAMYLCASSSRAGAGYGYTFGSGTRLTVV.

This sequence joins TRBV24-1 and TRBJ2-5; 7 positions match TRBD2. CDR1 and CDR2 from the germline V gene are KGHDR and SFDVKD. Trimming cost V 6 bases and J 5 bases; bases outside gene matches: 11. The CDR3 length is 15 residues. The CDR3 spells CATSKGLLGPETQYF. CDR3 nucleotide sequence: TGTGCCACCAGTAAGGGACTATTAGGCCCGGAGACCCAGTACTTC.

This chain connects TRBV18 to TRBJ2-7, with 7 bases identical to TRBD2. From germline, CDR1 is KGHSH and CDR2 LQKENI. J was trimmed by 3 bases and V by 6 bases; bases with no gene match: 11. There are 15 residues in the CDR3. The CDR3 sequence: CASSRGPTGGYEQYF. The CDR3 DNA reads TGTGCCAGCTCCCGCGGGCCTACGGGGGGCTACGAGCAGTACTTC.

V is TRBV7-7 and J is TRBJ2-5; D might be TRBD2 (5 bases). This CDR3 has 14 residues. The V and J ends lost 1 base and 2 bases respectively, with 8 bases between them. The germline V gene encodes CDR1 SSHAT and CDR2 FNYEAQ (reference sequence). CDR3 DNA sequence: TGTGCCAGCAGCTTAGGAGGGATACAAGAGACCCAGTACTTC. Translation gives CASSLGGIQETQYF.

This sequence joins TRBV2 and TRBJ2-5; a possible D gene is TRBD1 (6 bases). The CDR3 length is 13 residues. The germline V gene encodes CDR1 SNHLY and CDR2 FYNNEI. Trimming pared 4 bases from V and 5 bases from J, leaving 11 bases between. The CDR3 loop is CASSGGPAETQYF. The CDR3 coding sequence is TGTGCCAGCAGTGGGGGGCCAGCGGAGACCCAGTACTTC.

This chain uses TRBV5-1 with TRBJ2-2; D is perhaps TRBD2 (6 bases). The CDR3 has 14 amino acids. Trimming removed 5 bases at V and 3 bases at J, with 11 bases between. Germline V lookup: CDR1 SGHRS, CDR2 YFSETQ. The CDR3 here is CASSTGSYTGELFF. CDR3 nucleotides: TGCGCCAGCAGTACCGGGAGCTACACCGGGGAGCTGTTTTTT.

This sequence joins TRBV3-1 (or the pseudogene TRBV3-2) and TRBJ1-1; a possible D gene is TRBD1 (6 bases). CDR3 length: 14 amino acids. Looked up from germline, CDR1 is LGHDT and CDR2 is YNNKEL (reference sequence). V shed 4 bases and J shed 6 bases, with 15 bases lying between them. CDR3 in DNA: TGTGCCAGCAGCCCTAGGGGGTTTTTGGCTGAAGCTTTCTTT. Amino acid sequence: CASSPRGFLAEAFF.

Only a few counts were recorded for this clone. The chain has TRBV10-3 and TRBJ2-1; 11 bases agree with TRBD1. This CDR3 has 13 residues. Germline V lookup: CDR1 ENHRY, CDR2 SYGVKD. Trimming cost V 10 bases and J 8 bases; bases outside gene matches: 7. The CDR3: CATRTGGVYEQFF. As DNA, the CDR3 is TGTGCCACTAGGACAGGGGGCGTTTATGAGCAGTTCTTC.

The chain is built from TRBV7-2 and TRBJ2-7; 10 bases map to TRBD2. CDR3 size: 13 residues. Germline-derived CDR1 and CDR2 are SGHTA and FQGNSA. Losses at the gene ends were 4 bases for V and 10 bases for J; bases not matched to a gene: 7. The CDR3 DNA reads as TGTGCCAGCAGCTCCTCCGGGACTAGCGACCAGTACTTC. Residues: CASSSSGTSDQYF.

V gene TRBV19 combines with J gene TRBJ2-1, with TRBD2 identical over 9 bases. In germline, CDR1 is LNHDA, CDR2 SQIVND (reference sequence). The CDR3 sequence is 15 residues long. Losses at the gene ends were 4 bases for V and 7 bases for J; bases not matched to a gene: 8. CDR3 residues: CASSNSGGRFNEQFF. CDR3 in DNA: TGTGCCAGTAGTAATAGCGGGGGCCGTTTTAATGAGCAGTTCTTC. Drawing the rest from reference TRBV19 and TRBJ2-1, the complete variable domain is DGGITQSPKYLFRKEGQNVTLSCEQNLNHDAMYWYRQDPGQGLRLIYYSQIVNDFQKGDIAEGYSVSREKKESFPLTVTSAQKNPTAFYLCASSNSGGRFNEQFFGPGTRLTVL.

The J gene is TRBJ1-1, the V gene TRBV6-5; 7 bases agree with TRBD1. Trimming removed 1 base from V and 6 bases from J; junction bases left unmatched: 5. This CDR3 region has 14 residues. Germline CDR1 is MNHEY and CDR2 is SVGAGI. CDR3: CASSYFLDRAEAFF. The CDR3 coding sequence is TGTGCCAGCAGTTACTTCCTTGACAGGGCTGAAGCTTTCTTT.

For the CDR3, the DNA is TGTGCCATCAGTGTTGAGGATAATTCACCCCTCCACTTT. Protein sequence: CAISVEDNSPLHF. The chain joins TRBV10-3 to TRBJ1-6; D unclear. Germline V CDR1 and CDR2: ENHRY, SYGVKD. The V end lost 4 bases, the J end lost 5 bases, and 6 bases lay between the germline ends. The CDR3 is 13 amino acids.

CDR3 DNA sequence: TGTGCCAGCAGCTTAAGTAGCGGGGAACATGAGCAGTTCTTC. Its protein is CASSLSSGEHEQFF. The chain has TRBV7-2 and TRBJ2-1; 8 bases are shared with TRBD2. In germline, CDR1 is SGHTA, CDR2 FQGNSA. The CDR3 consists of 14 residues. The ends lost 2 bases at V and 8 bases at J; junction bases unmatched: 5.

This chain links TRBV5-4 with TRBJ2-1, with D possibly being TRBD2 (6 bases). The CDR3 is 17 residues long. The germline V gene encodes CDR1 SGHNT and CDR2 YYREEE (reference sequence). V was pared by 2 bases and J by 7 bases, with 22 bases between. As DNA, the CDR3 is TGTGCCAGCAGCTTCGAGTCCGGGACTGGGGCCTTAAATGAGCAGTTCTTC. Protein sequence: CASSFESGTGALNEQFF.

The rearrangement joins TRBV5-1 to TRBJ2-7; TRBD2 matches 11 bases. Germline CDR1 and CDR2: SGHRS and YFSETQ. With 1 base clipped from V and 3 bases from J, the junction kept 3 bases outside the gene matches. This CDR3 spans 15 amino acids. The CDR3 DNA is TGCGCCAGCAGCTTGACGGGACTAGCGGACTACGAGCAGTACTTC. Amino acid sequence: CASSLTGLADYEQYF. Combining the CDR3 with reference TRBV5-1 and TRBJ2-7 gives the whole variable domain KAGVTQTPRYLIKTRGQQVTLSCSPISGHRSVSWYQQTPGQGLQFLFEYFSETQRNKGNFPGRFSGRQFSNSRSEMNVSTLELGDSALYLCASSLTGLADYEQYFGPGTRLTVT.

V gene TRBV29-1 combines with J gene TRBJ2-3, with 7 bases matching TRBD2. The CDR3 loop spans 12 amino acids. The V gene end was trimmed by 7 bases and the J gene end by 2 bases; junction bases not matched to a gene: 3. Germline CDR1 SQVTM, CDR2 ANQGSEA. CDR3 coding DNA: TGCAGCGCTGCGGGGGACACAGATACGCAGTATTTT. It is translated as CSAAGDTDTQYF.

The CDR3 coding sequence is TGTGCCAGCAGCTTCTGGAACACTGAAGCTTTCTTT. Translating it yields CASSFWNTEAFF. The J gene is TRBJ1-1, the V gene TRBV7-2, with D unresolved. This CDR3 spans 12 amino acids. CDR1 and CDR2 from the germline V gene are SGHTA and FQGNSA. V was trimmed by 3 bases and J by 1 base, leaving 3 bases between them.

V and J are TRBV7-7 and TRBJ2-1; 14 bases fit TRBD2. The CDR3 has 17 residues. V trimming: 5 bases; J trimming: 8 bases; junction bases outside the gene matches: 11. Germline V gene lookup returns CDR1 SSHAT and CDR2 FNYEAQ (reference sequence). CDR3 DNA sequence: TGTGCCAGCAGCCCGATGGGACTAGCGGGAGTGAGGGATGAGCAGTTCTTC. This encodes CASSPMGLAGVRDEQFF.

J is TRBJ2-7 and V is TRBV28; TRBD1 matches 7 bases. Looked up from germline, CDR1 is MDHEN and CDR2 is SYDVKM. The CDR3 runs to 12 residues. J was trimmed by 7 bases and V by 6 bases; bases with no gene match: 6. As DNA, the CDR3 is TGTGCCAGCAGCCCAGGGGGATGGGAGCAGTACGTC. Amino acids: CASSPGGWEQYV.

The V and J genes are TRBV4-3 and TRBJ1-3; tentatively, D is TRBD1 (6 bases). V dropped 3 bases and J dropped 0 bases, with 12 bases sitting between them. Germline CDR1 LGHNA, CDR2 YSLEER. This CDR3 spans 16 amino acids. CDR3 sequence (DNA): TGCGCCAGCAGCCAGACTACAGGGTACTCTGGAAACACCATATATTTT. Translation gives CASSQTTGYSGNTIYF.

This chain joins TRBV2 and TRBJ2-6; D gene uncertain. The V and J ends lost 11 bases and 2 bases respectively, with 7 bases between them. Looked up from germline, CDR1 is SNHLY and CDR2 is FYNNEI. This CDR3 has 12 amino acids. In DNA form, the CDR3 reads TGTGCCGAACAAACTGGGGCCAACGTCCTGACTTTC. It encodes CAEQTGANVLTF.

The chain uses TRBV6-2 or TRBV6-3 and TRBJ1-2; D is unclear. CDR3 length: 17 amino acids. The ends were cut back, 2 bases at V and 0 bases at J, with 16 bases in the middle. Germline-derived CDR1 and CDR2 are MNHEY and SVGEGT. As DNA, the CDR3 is TGTGCCAGCAGTTACGCCGGCGGATCAAACTCTAACTATGGCTACACCTTC. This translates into CASSYAGGSNSNYGYTF.